Presented here are 30 T cell receptor beta chains from one specimen sequenced in a study of shared clonotypes between healthy human individuals. Generated by immunoSEQ multiplex PCR, the TCRdb table keeps only in-frame clones and is missing some. Found here are 2 million to 2.5 million clones, about 94% of them singletons; the top ten hold about 0.13%. Sequenced: naive CD4+ T cells sorted from blood. The subset is: CD45RA+ positively selected. These receptors were obtained from a man younger than 35 in good health.

The chain is built from TRBV7-2 and TRBJ1-1, with unresolved D. This CDR3 spans 14 amino acids. V gave up 5 bases and J gave up 0 bases, with 10 bases separating them. CDR1 and CDR2 (germline): SGHTA, FQGNSA. DNA for the CDR3: TGTGCCAGCAGCCCGAACGCAGTGAACACTGAAGCTTTCTTT. Translating it yields CASSPNAVNTEAFF.

This clone was counted between two and nine times. The CDR3: CASGRTEQFF. The CDR3 coding sequence is TGTGCCAGTGGCAGGACTGAGCAGTTCTTC. This chain links TRBV19 with TRBJ2-1; D is unresolved. Germline V CDR1 and CDR2: LNHDA, SQIVND (reference sequence). Trimming took off 8 bases at V and 9 bases at J, with 8 bases between the two ends. There are 10 residues in the CDR3.

The chain employs TRBV19 and TRBJ2-4, with D unresolved. Trimming removed 0 bases from V and 6 bases from J, with 6 bases in between. The CDR3 has 13 amino acids. CDR1 is LNHDA and CDR2 is SQIVND in the germline V gene (reference sequence). The CDR3 DNA follows: TGTGCCAGTAGTATAGACGACGGAAACATTCAGTACTTC. Protein sequence: CASSIDDGNIQYF.

A remark on this clone: Different DNA sequences within this sample yield the same CDR3. This chain uses TRBV9 with TRBJ2-5; D remains unclear. Germline lookup yields CDR1 SGDLS and CDR2 YYNGEE. V lost 5 bases and J lost 5, with 13 bases in between. This CDR3 is built from 13 residues. The DNA for the CDR3 is TGTGCCAGCAGTCCTGGACGAGACGAGACCCAGTACTTC. It specifies CASSPGRDETQYF.

The chain employs TRBV27 and TRBJ2-2, with 7 bases matching TRBD2. The CDR3 contains 16 residues. CDR1 and CDR2 (germline): MNHEY, SMNVEV (reference sequence). Trimming removed 4 bases from V and 3 bases from J; junction bases left unmatched: 8. CDR3 nucleotide sequence: TGTGCCAGCAGTTCCTCCGCGGGAGTGGACACCGGGGAGCTGTTTTTT. This encodes CASSSSAGVDTGELFF.

Comment on this clone: The identical CDR3 is also encoded by other nucleotide sequences in the sample. The genes are TRBV9 and TRBJ2-3; a weak D match, TRBD1 (7 bases). The CDR3 is made up of 13 amino acids. Trimming took 3 bases from V and 6 from J, leaving 11 bases between them. Germline V CDR1 and CDR2: SGDLS, YYNGEE. CDR3 in DNA: TGTGCCAGCAGCGCGACAGGGACTGATACGCAGTATTTT. Protein sequence: CASSATGTDTQYF.

In regard to this clone: Other DNA sequences from this sample encode an identical CDR3 as well. The chain is built from TRBV5-1 and TRBJ2-2, with 8 bases identical to TRBD1. This CDR3 has 13 amino acids. After removal of 7 bases from V and 4 bases from J, the junction contained 3 bases not matched to a gene. The germline CDR1 and CDR2 sequences are SGHRS and YFSETQ. CDR3 in DNA: TGCGCCAGCGGAACAGGGGGCACCGGGGAGCTGTTTTTT. Translation gives CASGTGGTGELFF.

In nucleotides, the CDR3 is TGTGCCAGCAGTACGGCAGGTTTGGGCTATGGCTACACCTTC. Its translation: CASSTAGLGYGYTF. The chain carries TRBV27 and TRBJ1-2; D is uncertain. The CDR3 runs 14 residues. Germline lookup yields CDR1 MNHEY and CDR2 SMNVEV (reference sequence). V was clipped by 5 bases and J by 4 bases, with 14 bases between them.

The chain carries TRBV7-9 and TRBJ2-3, with a weak D call TRBD1 (6 bases). Germline V gives CDR1 SEHNR, CDR2 FQNEAQ (reference sequence). V was pared by 1 base and J by 6 bases, with 14 bases between. This CDR3 is built from 15 residues. The CDR3 here is CASSLDTGLHDTQYF. DNA of the CDR3: TGTGCCAGCAGCTTAGATACAGGGCTACACGATACGCAGTATTTT.

J is TRBJ2-1 and V is TRBV7-6; 7 bases agree with TRBD2. The CDR3 covers 17 residues. J gave up 0 bases and V 5 bases, and 10 bases lay outside the gene matches. Germline V gene sequence: CDR1 SGHVS, CDR2 FNYEAQ. For the CDR3, the DNA is TGTGCCAGCAGCCCTAGTCCAGCGGGGAACTCCTACAATGAGCAGTTCTTC. It encodes CASSPSPAGNSYNEQFF.

This clone was seen just once. The chain couples TRBV2 to TRBJ1-1, with TRBD1 matching 9 bases. The CDR3 contains 15 residues. The germline CDR1 and CDR2 sequences are SNHLY and FYNNEI. Trimming cost V 6 bases and J 1 base; bases outside gene matches: 6. As DNA, the CDR3 is TGTGCCAGCAGAACACAGGGGGCCACGAACACTGAAGCTTTCTTT. Translating gives CASRTQGATNTEAFF.

The CDR3 DNA follows: TGTGCCAGCAGCTTGGATGGGGGGGAGACCCAGTACTTC. Translation gives CASSLDGGETQYF. The chain carries TRBV5-4 and TRBJ2-5, with D possibly matching TRBD2 (6 bases). Germline loops: CDR1 SGHNT, CDR2 YYREEE (reference sequence). With 0 bases removed from V and 5 bases from J, the gap between germline ends came to 8 bases. This CDR3 region has 13 residues.

This clone has just one count. This chain joins TRBV18 and TRBJ2-7, with no clear D. V lost 3 bases, J lost 6 bases, and 6 bases lay in between. Germline lookup yields CDR1 KGHSH and CDR2 LQKENI. The CDR3 length is 11 residues. In nucleotides, the CDR3 is TGTGCCAGCTCACCTGGCACCGAGCAGTACTTC. Protein sequence: CASSPGTEQYF.

The chain links TRBV7-2 to TRBJ2-5; the D call may be TRBD1 or TRBD2 (10 bases each). Trimming stripped 1 base from V and 3 bases from J, with 21 bases between. CDR1 is SGHTA, CDR2 FQGNSA, per germline. There are 18 residues in the CDR3. The CDR3 loop is CASSLGDRGLAGEETQYF. CDR3 DNA: TGTGCCAGCAGCTTAGGGGACAGGGGCCTAGCGGGAGAAGAGACCCAGTACTTC.

This chain connects TRBV18 to TRBJ2-7, with D unclear. Deletions cut 2 bases from V and 5 bases from J, with 7 bases between. Germline CDR1 and CDR2: KGHSH and LQKENI. This CDR3 contains 12 residues. As DNA, the CDR3 is TGTGCCAGCTCACCATCCGGACACGAGCAGTACTTC. The encoded protein is CASSPSGHEQYF. Looking up the rest from reference TRBV18 and TRBJ2-7 gives the full variable domain: NAGVMQNPRHLVRRRGQEARLRCSPMKGHSHVYWYRQLPEEGLKFMVYLQKENIIDESGMPKERFSAEFPKEGPSILRIQQVVRGDSAAYFCASSPSGHEQYFGPGTRLTVT.

V and J are TRBV7-8 and TRBJ1-1; perhaps TRBD1 as D (5 bases). This CDR3 has 13 amino acids. V lost 0 bases to trimming and J lost 6 bases, with 8 bases between them. CDR1 and CDR2 from the germline V gene are SGHVS and FQNEAQ. The CDR3 loop reads CASSLAMGAEAFF. CDR3 DNA sequence: TGTGCCAGCAGCTTAGCGATGGGGGCTGAAGCTTTCTTT.

This rearrangement joins TRBV11-2 to TRBJ1-1, with D uncertain. The germline V gene encodes CDR1 SGHAT and CDR2 FQNNGV. There are 13 residues in the CDR3. Between the trimmed V and J ends, which lost 5 bases and 1 base, there was a span of 8 bases. CDR3: CASSRRQNTEAFF. CDR3 DNA: TGTGCCAGCAGCCGTCGACAGAACACTGAAGCTTTCTTT. Full variable domain (outside the CDR3, taken from reference TRBV11-2 and TRBJ1-1): EAGVAQSPRYKIIEKRQSVAFWCNPISGHATLYWYQQILGQGPKLLIQFQNNGVVDDSQLPKDRFSAERLKGVDSTLKIQPAKLEDSAVYLCASSRRQNTEAFFGQGTRLTVV.

The chain carries TRBV2 and TRBJ2-2; TRBD2 is a possible D gene (5 bases). The CDR3 spans 14 residues. CDR1 is SNHLY and CDR2 is FYNNEI in the germline V gene. Trimming took 7 bases from V and 5 from J, leaving 14 bases between them. The CDR3, as DNA: TGTGCCAGCACGGGGAGTAGGACTACCGGGGAGCTGTTTTTT. Translation: CASTGSRTTGELFF.

The V gene is TRBV12-5, the J gene TRBJ2-2; the match to TRBD1 covers 11 bases. The germline gives CDR1 LGHNT, CDR2 FRNRAP. This CDR3 spans 16 amino acids. V was clipped by 5 bases and J by 5 bases; unmatched bases: 7. The CDR3 DNA is TGTGCTAGTGGTGGTGCCGGGACAGGGGGGACCGGGGAGCTGTTTTTT. As protein: CASGGAGTGGTGELFF. The full variable domain, in which reference TRBV12-5 and TRBJ2-2 provide the parts outside the CDR3, is DARVTQTPRHKVTEMGQEVTMRCQPILGHNTVFWYRQTMMQGLELLAYFRNRAPLDDSGMPKDRFSAEMPDATLATLKIQPSEPRDSAVYFCASGGAGTGGTGELFFGEGSRLTVL.

This chain connects TRBV30 to TRBJ2-7; D is ambiguous. V lost 0 bases and J lost 3, with 6 bases in between. This CDR3 region has 12 residues. CDR1 is GTSNPN, CDR2 SVGIG, per germline (reference sequence). CDR3 loop: CAWSVADYEQYF. The CDR3 DNA follows: TGTGCCTGGAGTGTAGCCGACTACGAGCAGTACTTC.

This chain joins TRBV19 and TRBJ1-5, with D maybe TRBD1 (5 bases). The germline V gene has CDR1 LNHDA and CDR2 SQIVND (reference sequence). Between the trimmed V and J ends, which lost 7 bases and 1 base, there was a span of 11 bases. The CDR3 is made up of 14 amino acids. CDR3 nucleotides: TGTGCCAGTAAGGCGGGGCAAAGCAATCAGCCCCAGCATTTT. It specifies CASKAGQSNQPQHF.

This chain links TRBV7-9 with TRBJ2-4; D is ambiguous. Deletions cut 1 base from V and 7 bases from J, with 8 bases between. This CDR3 is 13 amino acids long. Per germline, CDR1 SEHNR and CDR2 FQNEAQ (reference sequence). Here the CDR3 DNA reads TGTGCCAGCAGCTTAGAAGACGGTAACATTCAGTACTTC. Translating it yields CASSLEDGNIQYF. The full variable domain, its missing parts supplied by reference TRBV7-9 and TRBJ2-4, is DTGVSQNPRHKITKRGQNVTFRCDPISEHNRLYWYRQTLGQGPEFLTYFQNEAQLEKSRLLSDRFSAERPKGSFSTLEIQRTEQGDSAMYLCASSLEDGNIQYFGAGTRLSVL.

The chain has TRBV6-1 and TRBJ1-2; unclear D gene. From germline, CDR1 is MNHNS and CDR2 SASEGT. Trimming took 2 bases from V and 8 from J, leaving 12 bases between them. The length of the CDR3 is 13 residues. CDR3: CASSEIGPSGYTF. The CDR3 DNA sequence: TGTGCCAGCAGTGAAATAGGACCTTCCGGCTACACCTTC.

The rearrangement links TRBV28 to TRBJ2-7; maybe TRBD1 (6 bases). Trimming stripped 7 bases from V and 0 bases from J, with 13 bases between. This CDR3 is 14 amino acids long. Looked up from germline, CDR1 is MDHEN and CDR2 is SYDVKM. The DNA of the CDR3 is TGTGCCAGCAATCTTTACAGGGCCTCCTACGAGCAGTACTTC. As protein: CASNLYRASYEQYF.

The rearrangement joins TRBV11-3 to TRBJ2-1, with TRBD1 matching 9 bases. CDR1 SGHNT and CDR2 YENEEA come from the germline V gene. V lost 5 bases, J lost 9 bases, and 11 bases stayed unmatched. The CDR3 has 15 residues. The CDR3 bases are TGTGCCAGCAGCGTGTCCGGGACAGGGCCGAGTGAGCAGTTCTTC. It translates to CASSVSGTGPSEQFF.

V usage is TRBV5-1 and J usage is TRBJ2-7, with D perhaps being TRBD1 or TRBD2 (5 bases each). Germline V gene sequence: CDR1 SGHRS, CDR2 YFSETQ. V was trimmed by 4 bases and J by 6 bases, leaving 17 bases between them. The CDR3 length is 14 residues. In nucleotides, the CDR3 is TGCGCCAGCAGCAAAGATGCAGGGACGGTCGAGCAGTACTTC. It codes for CASSKDAGTVEQYF.

The chain carries TRBV28 and TRBJ1-6; 10 nucleotides align to TRBD1. Trimming cost V 4 bases and J 4 bases; bases outside gene matches: 1. This CDR3 contains 15 residues. Looked up from germline, CDR1 is MDHEN and CDR2 is SYDVKM. The CDR3 sequence is CASSWGQGYNSPLHF. The CDR3 DNA reads TGTGCCAGCAGTTGGGGACAGGGGTATAATTCACCCCTCCACTTT.

This clone was seen once. This chain links TRBV7-2 with TRBJ2-7, with D tentatively TRBD2 (5 bases). CDR3 size: 16 residues. V lost 0 bases and J lost 0, with 12 bases in between. CDR1 is SGHTA, CDR2 FQGNSA, per germline. In nucleotides, the CDR3 is TGTGCCAGCAGCTTAGCGTGGGCGGGCTCCTCCTACGAGCAGTACTTC. This translates into CASSLAWAGSSYEQYF.

This chain uses TRBV27 with TRBJ2-2; the match to TRBD1 covers 8 bases. Looked up from germline, CDR1 is MNHEY and CDR2 is SMNVEV (reference sequence). This CDR3 has 14 residues. The junction had 5 bases not matched to a gene; V was cut back by 10 bases and J by 1 base. In DNA, the CDR3 is TGTGCCACCATGGACAGGGTGAACACCGGGGAGCTGTTTTTT. This gives the protein CATMDRVNTGELFF.

The gene calls are TRBV4-3 and TRBJ2-3; a possible D gene is TRBD2 (6 bases). CDR3 length: 16 amino acids. Germline lookup yields CDR1 LGHNA and CDR2 YSLEER. V was cut by 0 bases and J by 4 bases, with 14 bases left in between. For the CDR3, the DNA is TGCGCCAGCAGCCAAGAAGGAGGGTACCCGGCAGATACGCAGTATTTT. It is translated as CASSQEGGYPADTQYF.